The present T cell receptor (beta chain) was sequenced within a study of T cell repertoires in cytomegalovirus infection. Study conclusions and caveats: People with CMV and the relevant HLA were identified by cumulative public TCR beta family frequency.

A word on this clonotype: Its antigen remains unidentified.

Using its own MiXCR run on the reads, TCRdb lists one record per CDR3 protein. The data contain 510,000 or so distinct CDR3 sequences, about 30% of them seen just once; the ten biggest clones take up over 10%. This CDR3 is 15 amino acids long. The germline V gene encodes CDR1 DFQATT and CDR2 SNEGSKA (reference sequence). The V segment lost 4 bases and the J segment 7 bases; nucleotides outside the gene matches: 13. Source material: PBMCs. This chain connects TRBV20-1 to TRBJ2-1; 7 bases agree with TRBD2. This receptor was taken from a human donor in good health (CMV status not recorded). Some clones in this sample may be carry-over from other donors' samples. CDR3 sequence reads: CSATGGRALENEQFF. The CDR3 bases are TGCAGTGCTACAGGAGGGAGGGCCCTTGAGAATGAGCAGTTCTTC.